This TCR beta chain was profiled in a study of cytomegalovirus exposure and HLA in healthy donors. Germline CDR1 and CDR2: MGHDK and SYGVNS. The ends were cut back, 2 bases at V and 4 bases at J, with 12 bases in the middle. The CDR3 totals 14 residues. Amplification used 60 Vbeta primers and 13 Jbeta primers. Here immunoSEQ multiplex PCR was the method, and the copy in TCRdb shows in-frame clones only, minus some. This table has over 200,000 clones, 70% to 90% appearing once. The chain uses TRBV25-1 and TRBJ2-7, with unresolved D. The origin of this receptor is a human donor in good health. Sequencing input: PBMCs. CDR3 residues: CASSEDNSPYEQYF. DNA of the CDR3: TGTGCCAGCAGTGAAGATAACAGTCCTTACGAGCAGTACTTC.